What follows are 6 T cell receptor beta chains derived from one specimen sequenced in a study of graft-versus-host responses after intestinal transplantation. Data came from immunoSEQ multiplex PCR; TCRdb stores just in-frame clones and leaves some out. The sample carries about 100,000 clones, 75% to 95% recorded once. The antigens for these receptors are not known. The source was unstimulated CD8+ T cells sorted from spleen or lymph node cells, collected before intestinal transplant. These receptors originate from a human donor who received an intestinal transplant.

V is TRBV6-5 and J is TRBJ2-1; D is perhaps TRBD2 (6 bases). The CDR3 runs to 16 residues. The germline V and J ends were trimmed by 1 base and 8 bases, with 18 bases remaining between them. Germline-derived CDR1 and CDR2 are MNHEY and SVGAGI. CDR3 sequence reads: CASSYWGEATGDEQFF. The CDR3 region has the DNA TGTGCCAGCAGTTACTGGGGGGAGGCAACCGGGGATGAGCAGTTCTTC.

V usage is TRBV9 and J usage is TRBJ2-5; 12 nucleotides line up with TRBD2. The germline V gene has CDR1 SGDLS and CDR2 YYNGEE. V trimming: 4 bases; J trimming: 5 bases; junction bases outside the gene matches: 12. The CDR3 consists of 17 residues. This CDR3 reads CASSNGLAGTWRETQYF. In DNA, the CDR3 is TGTGCCAGCAGCAACGGACTAGCGGGGACCTGGAGGGAGACCCAGTACTTC.

J is TRBJ2-1 and V is TRBV27; D assignment may be TRBD1 or TRBD2 (6 bases each). This CDR3 comprises 14 residues. V was shortened by 6 bases and J by 8 bases, with 17 bases between the two germline ends. Per germline, CDR1 MNHEY and CDR2 SMNVEV (reference sequence). The CDR3, as DNA: TGTGCCAGCAGGGAGGCCTTTAGGGGGGATGAGCAGTTCTTC. Its protein is CASREAFRGDEQFF.

This chain joins TRBV5-4 and TRBJ2-6; maybe TRBD1 (6 bases). The CDR3 runs 16 residues. V dropped 2 bases and J dropped 0 bases, with 9 bases sitting between them. Germline V gene data show CDR1 as SGHNT and CDR2 as YYREEE (reference sequence). The CDR3 DNA follows: TGTGCCAGCAGCTTCGGACAGTACTCTGGGGCCAACGTCCTGACTTTC. Its protein product is CASSFGQYSGANVLTF.

This clone was counted a single time. This chain joins TRBV6-5 and TRBJ2-5, with D uncertain. V shed 2 bases and J shed 0 bases, with 7 bases lying between them. The CDR3 loop spans 14 amino acids. Germline-derived CDR1 and CDR2 are MNHEY and SVGAGI. Here the CDR3 reads CASSYLAYQETQYF. The DNA for the CDR3 is TGTGCCAGCAGTTACCTGGCGTACCAAGAGACCCAGTACTTC.

The chain couples TRBV9 to TRBJ1-2; D may be TRBD1 (5 bases). Per the germline V gene, CDR1 is SGDLS and CDR2 is YYNGEE. The CDR3 consists of 15 residues. V dropped 0 bases and J dropped 6 bases, with 15 bases sitting between them. The CDR3 region is CASSVEGDRLDGYTF. DNA of the CDR3: TGTGCCAGCAGCGTAGAAGGTGACAGACTCGATGGCTACACCTTC.